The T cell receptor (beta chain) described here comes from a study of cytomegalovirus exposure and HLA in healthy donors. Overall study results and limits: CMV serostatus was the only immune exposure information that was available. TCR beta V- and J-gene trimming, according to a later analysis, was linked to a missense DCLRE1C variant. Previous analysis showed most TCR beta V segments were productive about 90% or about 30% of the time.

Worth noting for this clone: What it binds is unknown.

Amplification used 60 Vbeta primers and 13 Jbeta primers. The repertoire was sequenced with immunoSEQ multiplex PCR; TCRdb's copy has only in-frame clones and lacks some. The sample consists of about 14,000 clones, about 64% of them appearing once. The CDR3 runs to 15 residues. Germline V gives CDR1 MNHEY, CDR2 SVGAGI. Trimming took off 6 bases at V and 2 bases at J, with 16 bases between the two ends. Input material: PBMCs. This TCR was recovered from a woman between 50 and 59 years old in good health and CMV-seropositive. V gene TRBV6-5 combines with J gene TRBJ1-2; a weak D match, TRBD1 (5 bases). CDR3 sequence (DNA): TGTGCCAGCAGCTCTACAGGTCTCCTCAACTATGGCTACACCTTC. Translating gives CASSSTGLLNYGYTF.